This TCR beta chain was found in a study of T cell responses to AZD1222 COVID-19 vaccine. Study in general: Pooled samples include second doses given at about 4 or 12 weeks.

Concerning this clone: Antigen: not known.

Clones were read by immunoSEQ multiplex PCR, and TCRdb kept only the in-frame ones, dropping some. The sample consists of some 130,000 clones, approximately 90% of them appearing once. Trimming left V 1 base short and J 6 bases short, with 8 bases between. The CDR3 extends over 13 amino acids. CDR1 and CDR2 from the germline V gene are SGHKS and YYEKEE (reference sequence). Study results and limitations: Baseline testing showed seropositivity in only a handful of AZD1222 recipients.

The clonotype was recovered from an adult in good health. The chain recombines TRBV5-5 with TRBJ2-1, with D unresolved. This sample comprised peripheral blood, obtained on day 0 of AZD1222 vaccination. CDR3 residues: CASSLWGGNEQFF. Written as DNA, the CDR3 is TGTGCCAGCAGCTTGTGGGGTGGCAATGAGCAGTTCTTC.